The 3 T cell receptor beta chains below come from one sample, sequenced in a study of identical twins. TCRdb ran MiXCR on the 5' RACE reads and lists one entry per CDR3 protein. Among about 690,000 distinct CDR3 sequences listed, around 20% were seen once. The sample was also reused in another study, on T cells expressing NK-cell markers.

Material for sequencing was PBMCs. The origin of the receptors is a woman younger than 35 in good health.

There are a few counts of this clonotype. The chain uses TRBV20-1 and TRBJ2-6; perhaps TRBD2 as D (5 bases). Germline-derived CDR1 and CDR2 are DFQATT and SNEGSKA (reference sequence). The V gene lost 3 bases and the J gene lost 4 bases, with 7 bases spanning the gap. CDR3 length: 13 residues. CDR3 bases: TGCAGTGCTAGGGGAGCCGGGGCCAACGTCCTGACTTTC. Its translation is CSARGAGANVLTF.

This clonotype was observed a handful of times. The rearrangement links TRBV20-1 to TRBJ1-1, with unresolved D. This CDR3 comprises 14 residues. CDR1 DFQATT and CDR2 SNEGSKA come from the germline V gene (reference sequence). Trimming cost V 4 bases and J 1 base, with 13 bases left between them. The CDR3 sequence is CSATPQRKNTEAFF. In DNA form, the CDR3 reads TGCAGTGCTACCCCCCAGAGGAAGAACACTGAAGCTTTCTTT.

The chain couples TRBV7-6 to TRBJ1-3; D call uncertain. The CDR3 is 15 amino acids. The germline V and J ends were trimmed by 5 bases and 2 bases, with 13 bases remaining between them. CDR1 and CDR2 from the germline V gene are SGHVS and FNYEAQ. The CDR3 loop is CASSPQGAPGNTIYF. As DNA, the CDR3 is TGTGCCAGCAGCCCCCAAGGAGCTCCTGGAAACACCATATATTTT.